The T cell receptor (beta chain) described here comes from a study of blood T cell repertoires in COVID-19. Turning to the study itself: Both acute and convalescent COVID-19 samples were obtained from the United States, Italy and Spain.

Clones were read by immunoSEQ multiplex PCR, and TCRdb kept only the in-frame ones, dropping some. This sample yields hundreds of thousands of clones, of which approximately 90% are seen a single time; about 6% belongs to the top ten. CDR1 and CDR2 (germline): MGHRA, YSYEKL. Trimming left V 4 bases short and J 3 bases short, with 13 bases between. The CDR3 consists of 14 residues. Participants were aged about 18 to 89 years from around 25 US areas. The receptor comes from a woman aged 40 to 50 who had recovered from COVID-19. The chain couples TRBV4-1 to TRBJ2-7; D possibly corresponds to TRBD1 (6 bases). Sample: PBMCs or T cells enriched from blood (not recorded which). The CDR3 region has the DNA TGCGCCAGCAGCCCAGCGCAGGGGTTCTACGAGCAGTACTTC. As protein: CASSPAQGFYEQYF.